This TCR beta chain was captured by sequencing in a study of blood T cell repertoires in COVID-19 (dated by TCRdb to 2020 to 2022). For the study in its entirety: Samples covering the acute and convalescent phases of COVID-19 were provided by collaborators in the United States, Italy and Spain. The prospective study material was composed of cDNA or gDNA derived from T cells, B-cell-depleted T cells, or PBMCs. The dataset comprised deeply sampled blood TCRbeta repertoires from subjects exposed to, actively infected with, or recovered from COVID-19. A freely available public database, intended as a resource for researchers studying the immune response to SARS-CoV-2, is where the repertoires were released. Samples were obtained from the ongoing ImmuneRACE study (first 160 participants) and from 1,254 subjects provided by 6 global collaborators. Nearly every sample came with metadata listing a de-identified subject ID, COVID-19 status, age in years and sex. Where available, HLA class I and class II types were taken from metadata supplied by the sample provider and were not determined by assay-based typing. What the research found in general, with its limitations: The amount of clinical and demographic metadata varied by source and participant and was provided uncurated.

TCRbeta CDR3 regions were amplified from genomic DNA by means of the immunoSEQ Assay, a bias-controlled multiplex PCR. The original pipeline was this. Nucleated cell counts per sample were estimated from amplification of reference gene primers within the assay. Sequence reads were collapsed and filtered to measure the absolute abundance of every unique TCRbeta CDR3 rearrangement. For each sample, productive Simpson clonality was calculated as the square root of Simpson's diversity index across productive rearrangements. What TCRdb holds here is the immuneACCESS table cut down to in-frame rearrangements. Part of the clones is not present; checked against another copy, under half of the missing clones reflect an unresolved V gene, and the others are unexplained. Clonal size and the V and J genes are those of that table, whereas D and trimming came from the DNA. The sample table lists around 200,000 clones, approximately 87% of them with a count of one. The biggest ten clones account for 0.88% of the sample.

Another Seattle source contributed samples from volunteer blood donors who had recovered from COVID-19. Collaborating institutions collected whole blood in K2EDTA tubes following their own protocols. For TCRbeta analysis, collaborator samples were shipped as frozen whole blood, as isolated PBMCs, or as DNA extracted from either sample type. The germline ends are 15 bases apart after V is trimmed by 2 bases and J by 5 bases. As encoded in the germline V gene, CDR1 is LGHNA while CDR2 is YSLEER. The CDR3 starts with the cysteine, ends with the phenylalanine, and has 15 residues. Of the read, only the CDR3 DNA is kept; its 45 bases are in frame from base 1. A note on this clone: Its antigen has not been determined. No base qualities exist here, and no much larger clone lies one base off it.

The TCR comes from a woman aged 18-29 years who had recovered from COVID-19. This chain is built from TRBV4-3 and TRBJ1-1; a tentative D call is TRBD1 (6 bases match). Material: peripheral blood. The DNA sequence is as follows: TGCGCCAGCAGCCAATCCTCAGGGGCCCTGACTGAAGCTTTCTTT. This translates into CASSQSSGALTEAFF.